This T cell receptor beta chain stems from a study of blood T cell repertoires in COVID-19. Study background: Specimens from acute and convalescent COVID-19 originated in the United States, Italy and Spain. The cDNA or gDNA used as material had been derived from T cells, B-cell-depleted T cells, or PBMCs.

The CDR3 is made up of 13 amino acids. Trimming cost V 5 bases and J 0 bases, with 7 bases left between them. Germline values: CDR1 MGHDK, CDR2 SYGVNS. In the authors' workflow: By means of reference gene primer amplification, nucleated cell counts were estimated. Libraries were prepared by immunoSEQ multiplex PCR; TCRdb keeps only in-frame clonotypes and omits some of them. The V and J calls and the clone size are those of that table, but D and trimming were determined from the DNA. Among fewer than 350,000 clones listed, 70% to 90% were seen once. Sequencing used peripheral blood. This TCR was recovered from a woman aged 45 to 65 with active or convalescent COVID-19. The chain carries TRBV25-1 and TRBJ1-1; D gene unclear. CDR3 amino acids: CASSPGVNTEAFF. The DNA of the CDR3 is TGTGCCAGCAGTCCAGGCGTGAACACTGAAGCTTTCTTT.